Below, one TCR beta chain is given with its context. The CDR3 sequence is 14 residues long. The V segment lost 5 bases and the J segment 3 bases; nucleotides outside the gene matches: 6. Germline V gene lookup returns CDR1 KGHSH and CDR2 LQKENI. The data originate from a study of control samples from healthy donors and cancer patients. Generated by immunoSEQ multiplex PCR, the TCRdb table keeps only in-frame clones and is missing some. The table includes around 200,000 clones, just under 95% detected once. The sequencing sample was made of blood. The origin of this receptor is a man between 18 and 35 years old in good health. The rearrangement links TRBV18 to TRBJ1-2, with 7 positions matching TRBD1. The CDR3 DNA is TGTGCCAGCTCAGACGACAGGGAAGACTATGGCTACACCTTC. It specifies CASSDDREDYGYTF.